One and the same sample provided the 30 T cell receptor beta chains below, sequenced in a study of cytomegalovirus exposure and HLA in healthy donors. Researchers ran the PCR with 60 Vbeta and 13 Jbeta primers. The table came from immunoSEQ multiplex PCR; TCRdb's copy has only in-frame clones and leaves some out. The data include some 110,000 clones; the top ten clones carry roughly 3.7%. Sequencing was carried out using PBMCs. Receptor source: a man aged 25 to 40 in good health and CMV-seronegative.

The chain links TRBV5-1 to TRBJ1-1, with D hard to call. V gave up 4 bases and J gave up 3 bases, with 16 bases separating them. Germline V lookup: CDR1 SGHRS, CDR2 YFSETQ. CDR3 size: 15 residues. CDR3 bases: TGCGCCAGCAGCCCCCGGGTCCTGAGGGACACTGAAGCTTTCTTT. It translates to CASSPRVLRDTEAFF. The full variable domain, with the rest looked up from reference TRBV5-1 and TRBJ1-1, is KAGVTQTPRYLIKTRGQQVTLSCSPISGHRSVSWYQQTPGQGLQFLFEYFSETQRNKGNFPGRFSGRQFSNSRSEMNVSTLELGDSALYLCASSPRVLRDTEAFFGQGTRLTVV.

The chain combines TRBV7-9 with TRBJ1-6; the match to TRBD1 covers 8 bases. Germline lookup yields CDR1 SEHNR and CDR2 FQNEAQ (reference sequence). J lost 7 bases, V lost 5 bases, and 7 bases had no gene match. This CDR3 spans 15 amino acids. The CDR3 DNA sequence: TGTGCCAGCAGCCCACTAGACAGGGGCAATTCACCCCTCCACTTT. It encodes CASSPLDRGNSPLHF.

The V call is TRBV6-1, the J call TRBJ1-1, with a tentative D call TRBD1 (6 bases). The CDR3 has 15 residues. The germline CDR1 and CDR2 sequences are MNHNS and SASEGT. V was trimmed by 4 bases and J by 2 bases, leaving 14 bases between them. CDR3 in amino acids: CASSGTDRLNTEAFF. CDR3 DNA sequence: TGTGCCAGCAGTGGGACAGACCGATTAAACACTGAAGCTTTCTTT.

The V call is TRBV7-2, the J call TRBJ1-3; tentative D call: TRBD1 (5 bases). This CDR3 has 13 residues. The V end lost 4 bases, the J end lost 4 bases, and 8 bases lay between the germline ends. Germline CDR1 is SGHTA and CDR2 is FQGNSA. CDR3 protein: CASSSGVGNTIYF. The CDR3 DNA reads TGTGCCAGCAGCTCGGGGGTGGGAAACACCATATATTTT.

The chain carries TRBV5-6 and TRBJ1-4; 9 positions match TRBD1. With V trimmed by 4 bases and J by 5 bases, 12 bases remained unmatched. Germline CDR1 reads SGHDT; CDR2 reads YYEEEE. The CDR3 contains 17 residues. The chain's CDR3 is CASSQTGGGGENEKLFF. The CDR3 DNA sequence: TGTGCCAGCAGCCAAACAGGGGGCGGAGGGGAGAATGAAAAACTGTTTTTT.

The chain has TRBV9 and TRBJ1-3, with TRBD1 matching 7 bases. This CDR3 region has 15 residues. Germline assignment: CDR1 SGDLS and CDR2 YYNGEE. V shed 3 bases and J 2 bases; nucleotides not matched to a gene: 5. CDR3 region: CASSGGGMAGNTIYF. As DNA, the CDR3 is TGTGCCAGCAGCGGAGGGGGCATGGCTGGAAACACCATATATTTT.

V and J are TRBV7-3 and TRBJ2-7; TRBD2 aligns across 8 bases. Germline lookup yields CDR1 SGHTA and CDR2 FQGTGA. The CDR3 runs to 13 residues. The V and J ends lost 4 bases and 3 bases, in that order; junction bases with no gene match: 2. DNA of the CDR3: TGTGCCAGCAGCTCCGGGGGGGGCTACGAGCAGTACTTC. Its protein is CASSSGGGYEQYF.

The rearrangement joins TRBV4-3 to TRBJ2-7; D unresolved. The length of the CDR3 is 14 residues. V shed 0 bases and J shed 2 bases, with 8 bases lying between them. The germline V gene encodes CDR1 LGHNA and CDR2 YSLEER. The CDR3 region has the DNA TGCGCCAGCAGCCAAGAAGCCTTCACCTACGAGCAGTACTTC. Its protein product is CASSQEAFTYEQYF.

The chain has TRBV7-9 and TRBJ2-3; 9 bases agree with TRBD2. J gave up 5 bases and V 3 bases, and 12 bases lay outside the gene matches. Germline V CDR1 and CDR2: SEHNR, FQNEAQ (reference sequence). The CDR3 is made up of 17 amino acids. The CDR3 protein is CASSLAQKRGALDTQYF. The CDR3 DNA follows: TGTGCCAGCAGCTTGGCCCAAAAGCGGGGGGCGTTAGATACGCAGTATTTT.

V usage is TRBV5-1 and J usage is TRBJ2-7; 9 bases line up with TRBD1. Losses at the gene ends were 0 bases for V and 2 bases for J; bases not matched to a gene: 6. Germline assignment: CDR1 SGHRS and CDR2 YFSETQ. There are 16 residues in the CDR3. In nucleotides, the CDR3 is TGCGCCAGCAGCTTGGGGGGGACAGGGAGTCCCTACGAGCAGTACTTC. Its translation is CASSLGGTGSPYEQYF.

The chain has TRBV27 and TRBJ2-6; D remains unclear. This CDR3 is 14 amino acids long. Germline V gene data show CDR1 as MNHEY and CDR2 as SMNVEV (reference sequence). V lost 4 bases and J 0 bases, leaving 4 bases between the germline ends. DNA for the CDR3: TGTGCCAGCAGTTCCCTCTCTGGGGCCAACGTCCTGACTTTC. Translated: CASSSLSGANVLTF.

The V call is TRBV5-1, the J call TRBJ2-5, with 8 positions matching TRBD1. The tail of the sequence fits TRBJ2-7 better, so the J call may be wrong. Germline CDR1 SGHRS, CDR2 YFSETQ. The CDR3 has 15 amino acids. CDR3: CASSLGPGQGYEQYF. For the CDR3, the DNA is TGCGCCAGCAGCTTGGGCCCCGGACAGGGATACGAGCAGTACTTC.

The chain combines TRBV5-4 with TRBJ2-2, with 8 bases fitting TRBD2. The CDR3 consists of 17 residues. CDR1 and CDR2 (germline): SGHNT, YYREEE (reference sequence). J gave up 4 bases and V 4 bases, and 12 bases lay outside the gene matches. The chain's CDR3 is CASSPIAGGGGTGELFF. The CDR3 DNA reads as TGTGCCAGCAGCCCCATTGCGGGGGGTGGAGGCACCGGGGAGCTGTTTTTT.

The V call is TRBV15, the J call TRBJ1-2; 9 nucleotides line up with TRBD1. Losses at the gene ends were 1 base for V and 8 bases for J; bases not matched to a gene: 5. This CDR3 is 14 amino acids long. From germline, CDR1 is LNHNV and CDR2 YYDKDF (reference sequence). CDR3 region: CATSRVQGADGYTF. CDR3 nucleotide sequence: TGTGCCACCAGCAGAGTACAGGGGGCGGACGGCTACACCTTC.

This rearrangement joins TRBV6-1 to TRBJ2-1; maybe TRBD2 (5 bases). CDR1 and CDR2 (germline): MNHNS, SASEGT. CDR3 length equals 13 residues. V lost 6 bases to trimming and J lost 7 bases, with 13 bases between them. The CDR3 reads CASRLDSGNEQFF. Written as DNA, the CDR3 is TGTGCCAGCAGATTGGACTCCGGGAATGAGCAGTTCTTC.

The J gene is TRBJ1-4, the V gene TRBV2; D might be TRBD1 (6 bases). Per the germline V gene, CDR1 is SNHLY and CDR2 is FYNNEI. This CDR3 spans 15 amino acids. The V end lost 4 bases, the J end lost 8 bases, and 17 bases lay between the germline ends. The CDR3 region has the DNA TGTGCCAGCAGTGCTCGACAGGCTGTTGTCGAAAAACTGTTTTTT. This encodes CASSARQAVVEKLFF.

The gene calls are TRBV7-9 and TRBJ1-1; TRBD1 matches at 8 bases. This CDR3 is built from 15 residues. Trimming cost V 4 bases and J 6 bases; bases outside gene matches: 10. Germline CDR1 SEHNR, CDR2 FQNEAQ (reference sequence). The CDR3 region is CASSSDRVSPPEAFF. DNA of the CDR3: TGTGCCAGCAGCTCGGACAGGGTCTCTCCGCCTGAAGCTTTCTTT.

The chain's CDR3 is CASSPVGTGLGEQYF. As DNA, the CDR3 is TGTGCCAGCAGCCCGGTGGGGACAGGGCTGGGAGAGCAGTACTTC. J is TRBJ2-7 and V is TRBV5-8, with TRBD1 matching 9 bases. Germline trimming cut 4 bases from V and 7 bases from J; bases unmatched to any gene: 12. The CDR3 is made up of 15 amino acids. CDR1 is SGHTS, CDR2 YDEGEE, per germline. Using reference TRBV5-8 and TRBJ2-7 for the parts outside the CDR3, the full variable domain is EAGVTQSPTHLIKTRGQQATLRCSPISGHTSVYWYQQALGLGLQFLLWYDEGEERNRGNFPPRFSGRQFPNYSSELNVNALELEDSALYLCASSPVGTGLGEQYFGPGTRLTVT.

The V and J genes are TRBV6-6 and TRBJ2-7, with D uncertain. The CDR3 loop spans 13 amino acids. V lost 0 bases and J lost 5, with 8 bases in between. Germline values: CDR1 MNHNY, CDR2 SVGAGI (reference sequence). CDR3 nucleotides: TGTGCCAGCAGTTACTCTTCCCAAAACGAGCAGTACTTC. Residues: CASSYSSQNEQYF.

The DNA of the CDR3 is TGTGCCAGCAGCGCGTACACGACTAGCGGGTGGAGGATTGGGGAGCTGTTTTTT. Translated, it gives CASSAYTTSGWRIGELFF. The V and J genes are TRBV9 and TRBJ2-2; 10 nucleotides align to TRBD2. CDR1 is SGDLS, CDR2 YYNGEE, per germline. This CDR3 is built from 18 residues. The V gene end was trimmed by 3 bases and the J gene end by 8 bases; junction bases not matched to a gene: 16.

The CDR3 protein is CASSYSRTSANNEQFF. The CDR3 nucleotides are TGTGCCAGCAGTTACTCGAGGACTAGCGCAAACAATGAGCAGTTCTTC. V is TRBV6-5 and J is TRBJ2-1; 9 bases map to TRBD2. Losses at the gene ends were 0 bases for V and 5 bases for J; bases not matched to a gene: 5. The CDR3 covers 16 residues. Germline CDR1 MNHEY, CDR2 SVGAGI.

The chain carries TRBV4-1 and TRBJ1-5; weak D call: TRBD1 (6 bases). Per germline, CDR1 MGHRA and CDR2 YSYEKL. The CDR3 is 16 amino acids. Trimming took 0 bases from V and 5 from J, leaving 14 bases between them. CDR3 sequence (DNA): TGCGCCAGCAGCCAAGATCTACTAGGGGGTTATCAGCCCCAGCATTTT. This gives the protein CASSQDLLGGYQPQHF.

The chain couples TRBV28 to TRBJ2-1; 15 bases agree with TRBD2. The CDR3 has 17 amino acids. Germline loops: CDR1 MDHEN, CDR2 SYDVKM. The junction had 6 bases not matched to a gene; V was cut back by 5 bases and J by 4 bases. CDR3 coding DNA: TGTGCCAGCAGTACCCCTGGACTAGCGGGGGGGTACAATGAGCAGTTCTTC. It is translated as CASSTPGLAGGYNEQFF. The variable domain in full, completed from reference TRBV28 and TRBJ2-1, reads DVKVTQSSRYLVKRTGEKVFLECVQDMDHENMFWYRQDPGLGLRLIYFSYDVKMKEKGDIPEGYSVSREKKERFSLILESASTNQTSMYLCASSTPGLAGGYNEQFFGPGTRLTVL.

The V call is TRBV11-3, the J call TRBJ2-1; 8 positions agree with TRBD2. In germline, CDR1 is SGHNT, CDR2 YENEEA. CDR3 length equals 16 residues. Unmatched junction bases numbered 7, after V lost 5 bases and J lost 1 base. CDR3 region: CASSEYSGASYNEQFF. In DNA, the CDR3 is TGTGCCAGCAGCGAATATAGCGGGGCTTCCTACAATGAGCAGTTCTTC. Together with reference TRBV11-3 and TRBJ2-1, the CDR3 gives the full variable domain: EAGVVQSPRYKIIEKKQPVAFWCNPISGHNTLYWYLQNLGQGPELLIRYENEEAVDDSQLPKDRFSAERLKGVDSTLKIQPAELGDSAVYLCASSEYSGASYNEQFFGPGTRLTVL.

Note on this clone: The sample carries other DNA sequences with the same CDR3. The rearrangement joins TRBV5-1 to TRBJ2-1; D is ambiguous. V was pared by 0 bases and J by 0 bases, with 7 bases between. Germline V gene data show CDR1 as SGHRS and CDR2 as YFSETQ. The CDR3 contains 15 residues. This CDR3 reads CASSLEASSYNEQFF. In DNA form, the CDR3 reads TGCGCCAGCAGCTTGGAAGCAAGCTCCTACAATGAGCAGTTCTTC. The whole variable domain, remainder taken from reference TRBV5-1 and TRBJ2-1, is KAGVTQTPRYLIKTRGQQVTLSCSPISGHRSVSWYQQTPGQGLQFLFEYFSETQRNKGNFPGRFSGRQFSNSRSEMNVSTLELGDSALYLCASSLEASSYNEQFFGPGTRLTVL.

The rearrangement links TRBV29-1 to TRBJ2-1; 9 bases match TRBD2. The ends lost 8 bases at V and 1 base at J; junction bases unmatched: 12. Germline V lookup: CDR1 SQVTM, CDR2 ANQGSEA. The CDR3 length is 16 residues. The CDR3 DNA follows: TGCAGCTCGCTCCCACTAGCGGGTGAGTCCTACAATGAGCAGTTCTTC. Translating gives CSSLPLAGESYNEQFF.

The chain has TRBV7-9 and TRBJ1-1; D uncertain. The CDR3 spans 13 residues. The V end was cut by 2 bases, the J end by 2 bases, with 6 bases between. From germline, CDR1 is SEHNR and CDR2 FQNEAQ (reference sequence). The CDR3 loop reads CASSLSGNTEAFF. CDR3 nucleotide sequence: TGTGCCAGCAGCTTAAGCGGTAACACTGAAGCTTTCTTT.

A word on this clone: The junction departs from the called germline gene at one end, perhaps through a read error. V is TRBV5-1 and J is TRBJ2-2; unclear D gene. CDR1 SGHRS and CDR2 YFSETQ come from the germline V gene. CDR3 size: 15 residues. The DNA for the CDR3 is TGCGCCGGCAGCTTCCAAGCCCCAAACACCGGGGAGCTGTTTTTT. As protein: CAGSFQAPNTGELFF.

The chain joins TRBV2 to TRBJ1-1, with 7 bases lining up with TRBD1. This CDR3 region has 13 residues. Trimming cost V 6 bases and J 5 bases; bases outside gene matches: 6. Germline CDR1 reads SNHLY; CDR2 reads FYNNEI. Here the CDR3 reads CASRDDRATEAFF. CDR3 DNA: TGTGCCAGCAGGGACGACAGGGCTACTGAAGCTTTCTTT.

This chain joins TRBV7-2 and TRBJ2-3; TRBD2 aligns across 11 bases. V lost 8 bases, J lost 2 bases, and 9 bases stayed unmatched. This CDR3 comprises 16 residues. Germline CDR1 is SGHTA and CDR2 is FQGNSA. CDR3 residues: CASQQLAGALTDTQYF. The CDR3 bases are TGTGCCAGCCAACAACTAGCGGGGGCTCTCACAGATACGCAGTATTTT.